Following are 27 T cell receptor beta chains from one sample sequenced in a study of blood T cell repertoires in COVID-19. The protocol was immunoSEQ multiplex PCR, while the TCRdb copy is restricted to in-frame clones and leaves out a portion. The sample has approximately 250,000 clones; 70% to 85% are singletons. The sequenced sample was PBMCs or T cells enriched from blood (not recorded which). The receptors were sampled from a middle-aged man who had recovered from COVID-19.

The rearrangement joins TRBV28 to TRBJ2-7, with 7 bases lining up with TRBD2. This CDR3 is built from 14 residues. CDR1 and CDR2 (germline): MDHEN, SYDVKM. Trimming removed 5 bases from V and 0 bases from J; junction bases left unmatched: 4. Here the CDR3 DNA reads TGTGCCAGCAGTCCCCAGCGGGGCTCCTACGAGCAGTACTTC. Protein product: CASSPQRGSYEQYF.

This clone has only a few counts. The rearrangement uses TRBV7-6 and TRBJ2-5, with 10 bases lining up with TRBD2. The germline CDR1 and CDR2 sequences are SGHVS and FNYEAQ. CDR3 length: 17 residues. V lost 1 base, J lost 6 bases, and 11 bases stayed unmatched. In DNA, the CDR3 is TGTGCCAGCAGCTTAGGTAGTACTAGCGGGGCAGTAAAGACCCAGTACTTC. Its protein product is CASSLGSTSGAVKTQYF.

V usage is TRBV30 and J usage is TRBJ2-2, with 9 bases identical to TRBD2. Germline V gene data show CDR1 as GTSNPN and CDR2 as SVGIG (reference sequence). V shed 3 bases and J 0 bases; nucleotides not matched to a gene: 5. The CDR3 is made up of 16 amino acids. CDR3 DNA: TGTGCCTGGAGCGCCCTAGCGGGGTCGAACACCGGGGAGCTGTTTTTT. This gives the protein CAWSALAGSNTGELFF.

This clone is a singleton in its sample. J is TRBJ1-2 and V is TRBV28; D possibly corresponds to TRBD1 (6 bases). The CDR3 contains 15 residues. Trimming removed 10 bases at V and 0 bases at J, with 18 bases between. Germline loops: CDR1 MDHEN, CDR2 SYDVKM. The CDR3 loop reads CAIPQGRGANYGYTF. CDR3 nucleotide sequence: TGTGCCATCCCCCAGGGGAGGGGAGCTAACTATGGCTACACCTTC.

This rearrangement joins TRBV5-6 to TRBJ2-6; TRBD2 agrees at 12 bases. Germline loops: CDR1 SGHDT, CDR2 YYEEEE. V trimming: 0 bases; J trimming: 2 bases; junction bases outside the gene matches: 3. The CDR3 totals 18 residues. CDR3 in DNA: TGTGCCAGCAGCTTGGCACTAGCGGGAGGACCTGGGGCCAACGTCCTGACTTTC. It encodes CASSLALAGGPGANVLTF.

This rearrangement joins TRBV7-9 to TRBJ1-1; 7 positions agree with TRBD1. Germline-derived CDR1 and CDR2 are SEHNR and FQNEAQ (reference sequence). V lost 5 bases to trimming and J lost 3 bases; unmatched junction nucleotides: 6. This CDR3 is built from 14 residues. This CDR3 is CASSPQTGDTEAFF. CDR3 DNA sequence: TGTGCCAGCAGCCCCCAAACAGGGGACACTGAAGCTTTCTTT.

The genes are TRBV2 and TRBJ2-7, with no clear D. CDR1 is SNHLY and CDR2 is FYNNEI in the germline V gene. CDR3 length: 12 amino acids. The V end lost 10 bases, the J end lost 2 bases, and 12 bases lay between the germline ends. The CDR3 bases are TGTGCCACCCGCAGGCTTGCCTACGAGCAGTACTTC. Translation: CATRRLAYEQYF.

This rearrangement joins TRBV19 to TRBJ1-5, with a possible D match to TRBD1 (5 bases). Germline CDR1 is LNHDA and CDR2 is SQIVND (reference sequence). The CDR3 length is 14 residues. V gave up 5 bases and J gave up 4 bases, with 12 bases separating them. The CDR3 region is CASSWGERNQPQHF. CDR3 coding DNA: TGTGCCAGTAGTTGGGGGGAGAGGAATCAGCCCCAGCATTTT.

The chain uses TRBV19 and TRBJ2-1; 7 positions agree with TRBD2. Trimming cost V 9 bases and J 5 bases; bases outside gene matches: 7. CDR1 and CDR2 from the germline V gene are LNHDA and SQIVND (reference sequence). CDR3 length equals 13 residues. In nucleotides, the CDR3 is TGTGCCAGAACCTCCCGGGGGGACAATGAGCAGTTCTTC. Protein: CARTSRGDNEQFF.

This clone was seen only once. Other nucleotide sequences from this sample produce the same CDR3. CDR3 bases: TGTGCCAGCAGCGCACAGGGAAGCAATCAGCCCCAGCATTTT. Its translation is CASSAQGSNQPQHF. This chain connects TRBV2 to TRBJ1-5; possible D gene TRBD1, 6 bases. Germline values: CDR1 SNHLY, CDR2 FYNNEI. The V gene lost 6 bases and the J gene lost 1 base, with 10 bases spanning the gap. This CDR3 has 14 residues.

The chain combines TRBV5-1 with TRBJ1-1; the D gene is possibly TRBD1 (6 bases). The CDR3 is made up of 13 amino acids. V dropped 0 bases and J dropped 6 bases, with 9 bases sitting between them. The germline CDR1 and CDR2 sequences are SGHRS and YFSETQ. The CDR3 is CASSLAGAAEAFF. The CDR3 DNA is TGCGCCAGCAGCTTGGCAGGGGCTGCTGAAGCTTTCTTT.

The chain recombines TRBV5-4 with TRBJ2-4, with 8 bases fitting TRBD2. CDR3 length equals 15 residues. Losses at the gene ends were 3 bases for V and 0 bases for J; bases not matched to a gene: 2. Looked up from germline, CDR1 is SGHNT and CDR2 is YYREEE (reference sequence). CDR3 coding DNA: TGTGCCAGCAGCTCCGGGGGGGCAGCCAAAAACATTCAGTACTTC. As protein: CASSSGGAAKNIQYF.

The chain employs TRBV4-2 and TRBJ1-1, with D hard to call. The CDR3 is made up of 16 amino acids. Germline V gene lookup returns CDR1 LGHNA and CDR2 YNFKEQ. V dropped 0 bases and J dropped 3 bases, with 14 bases sitting between them. The CDR3 DNA reads TGTGCCAGCAGCCAAGATCTCGCAAGACTACACACTGAAGCTTTCTTT. Protein sequence: CASSQDLARLHTEAFF.

CDR3 sequence: CASGLRAGNEQFF. The CDR3, as DNA: TGTGCTAGTGGTTTAAGGGCGGGCAATGAGCAGTTCTTC. The chain combines TRBV12-5 with TRBJ2-1; D is possibly TRBD2 (5 bases). Germline V gene lookup returns CDR1 LGHNT and CDR2 FRNRAP. The CDR3 is 13 residues long. V lost 3 bases to trimming and J lost 6 bases, with 9 bases between them.

This sequence joins TRBV3-1 (or the pseudogene TRBV3-2) and TRBJ2-7; 9 bases are a match to TRBD1. The V gene end was trimmed by 4 bases and the J gene end by 4 bases; junction bases not matched to a gene: 8. The V gene's germline CDR1 is LGHDT and CDR2 YNNKEL (reference sequence). This CDR3 region has 15 residues. The CDR3: CASSLGGQGSYEQYF. The CDR3 DNA sequence: TGTGCCAGCAGCCTCGGGGGACAGGGATCATACGAGCAGTACTTC.

The chain has TRBV5-6 and TRBJ1-2, with a weak D call TRBD1 (5 bases). The CDR3 is 12 amino acids. Germline CDR1 reads SGHDT; CDR2 reads YYEEEE. The ends were cut back, 6 bases at V and 7 bases at J, with 13 bases in the middle. The CDR3 region is CASTLRVAGYTF. In DNA, the CDR3 is TGTGCCAGCACCCTCAGGGTGGCTGGCTACACCTTC.

This chain links TRBV2 with TRBJ1-6, with D perhaps TRBD1 (5 bases). This CDR3 spans 13 amino acids. The germline V gene has CDR1 SNHLY and CDR2 FYNNEI. With 4 bases removed from V and 8 bases from J, the gap between germline ends came to 9 bases. As DNA, the CDR3 is TGTGCCAGCAGTGCAGGGTTGGATTCACCCCTCCACTTT. It yields the protein CASSAGLDSPLHF.

The rearrangement joins TRBV7-3 to TRBJ2-1, with 7 bases fitting TRBD1. Trimming removed 1 base from V and 7 bases from J; junction bases left unmatched: 1. CDR1 is SGHTA and CDR2 is FQGTGA in the germline V gene. CDR3 length: 13 amino acids. The CDR3 is CASSLNRGNEQFF. The DNA of the CDR3 is TGTGCCAGCAGCTTAAACAGGGGTAATGAGCAGTTCTTC.

This chain joins TRBV5-5 and TRBJ2-3; D not resolved. CDR1 is SGHKS and CDR2 is YYEKEE in the germline V gene (reference sequence). This CDR3 is 14 amino acids long. V shed 0 bases and J shed 6 bases, with 11 bases lying between them. The CDR3 loop reads CASSLAETLDTQYF. CDR3 nucleotide sequence: TGTGCCAGCAGCTTGGCGGAGACCTTGGATACGCAGTATTTT.

V and J are TRBV18 and TRBJ2-2; D is possibly TRBD2 (6 bases). The V gene's germline CDR1 is KGHSH and CDR2 LQKENI. V shed 5 bases and J shed 6 bases, with 13 bases lying between them. This CDR3 region has 14 residues. CDR3 coding DNA: TGTGCCAGCTCATTTGGAGGGCCCGCCGGGGAGCTGTTTTTT. Translation gives CASSFGGPAGELFF.

In its sample, this clone was seen a few times. J is TRBJ1-5 and V is TRBV3-1 (or the pseudogene TRBV3-2), with D maybe TRBD1 (5 bases). V was cut by 0 bases and J by 9 bases, with 18 bases left in between. Germline assignment: CDR1 LGHDT and CDR2 YNNKEL (reference sequence). CDR3 size: 16 residues. The CDR3 is CASSQDQGRNLGPQHF. CDR3 coding DNA: TGTGCCAGCAGCCAAGATCAGGGCCGGAACCTGGGGCCCCAGCATTTT.

This chain joins TRBV29-1 and TRBJ1-2, with D possibly matching TRBD1 (6 bases). Trimming cost V 5 bases and J 0 bases, with 13 bases left between them. The CDR3 runs 14 residues. CDR1 is SQVTM and CDR2 is ANQGSEA in the germline V gene. The chain's CDR3 is CSVCGDIPNYGYTF. CDR3 sequence (DNA): TGCAGCGTTTGTGGGGACATACCTAACTATGGCTACACCTTC.

This sequence joins TRBV6-5 and TRBJ2-1; D unresolved. The CDR3 is made up of 13 amino acids. CDR1 is MNHEY and CDR2 is SVGAGI in the germline V gene. Between the trimmed V and J ends, which lost 6 bases and 7 bases, there was a span of 13 bases. CDR3 amino acids: CASSLLGDNEQFF. The CDR3 region has the DNA TGTGCCAGCAGCCTACTGGGCGATAATGAGCAGTTCTTC.

This chain links TRBV6-2 or TRBV6-3 with TRBJ1-2; D is possibly TRBD1 (6 bases). V gave up 5 bases and J gave up 4 bases, with 11 bases separating them. This CDR3 is built from 13 residues. Germline V gives CDR1 MNHEY, CDR2 SVGEGT. Written as DNA, the CDR3 is TGTGCCAGCAGTGTACAGGGTTCCTATGGCTACACCTTC. Protein product: CASSVQGSYGYTF.

The V call is TRBV7-8, the J call TRBJ2-3; D uncertain. This CDR3 is built from 14 residues. Deletions cut 2 bases from V and 2 bases from J, with 8 bases between. Germline values: CDR1 SGHVS, CDR2 FQNEAQ. This CDR3 is CASSLSRFTDTQYF. The CDR3 DNA reads as TGTGCCAGCAGCTTATCCCGGTTCACAGATACGCAGTATTTT.

V gene TRBV9 combines with J gene TRBJ1-4; weak D call: TRBD1 (6 bases). This CDR3 is built from 18 residues. In germline, CDR1 is SGDLS, CDR2 YYNGEE. V was clipped by 3 bases and J by 1 base, with 19 bases between them. As DNA, the CDR3 is TGTGCCAGCAGCGGCCCTTCGGGCAGGGGCCGAACTAATGAAAAACTGTTTTTT. It translates to CASSGPSGRGRTNEKLFF.

This sequence joins TRBV7-2 and TRBJ2-7, with D perhaps matching TRBD2 (5 bases). Trimming removed 2 bases at V and 4 bases at J, with 9 bases between. Per the germline V gene, CDR1 is SGHTA and CDR2 is FQGNSA. The CDR3 consists of 13 residues. Written as DNA, the CDR3 is TGTGCCAGCAGCTTACGTCGGGAATACGAGCAGTACTTC. Translation gives CASSLRREYEQYF.